The clone carrying this T cell receptor beta chain was seen a handful of times. V gave up 5 bases and J gave up 0 bases, with 26 bases separating them. The CDR3 is 20 residues long. The germline gives CDR1 LNHDA, CDR2 SQIVND (reference sequence). TCRdb independently ran MiXCR on the 5' RACE reads; one entry per CDR3 protein. The sample records about 100,000 distinct CDR3 sequences, around 17% being singletons. The sample is drawn from a study of T cells of healthy individuals. This clonotype originated in a human donor in good health. V gene TRBV19 combines with J gene TRBJ2-1; D may be TRBD2 (6 bases). CDR3 region: CASSLGWGDGQRSSYNEQFF. CDR3 coding DNA: TGTGCCAGTAGTCTAGGATGGGGGGACGGGCAACGCAGCTCCTACAATGAGCAGTTCTTC. Using reference TRBV19 and TRBJ2-1 for the parts outside the CDR3, the full variable domain is DGGITQSPKYLFRKEGQNVTLSCEQNLNHDAMYWYRQDPGQGLRLIYYSQIVNDFQKGDIAEGYSVSREKKESFPLTVTSAQKNPTAFYLCASSLGWGDGQRSSYNEQFFGPGTRLTVL.